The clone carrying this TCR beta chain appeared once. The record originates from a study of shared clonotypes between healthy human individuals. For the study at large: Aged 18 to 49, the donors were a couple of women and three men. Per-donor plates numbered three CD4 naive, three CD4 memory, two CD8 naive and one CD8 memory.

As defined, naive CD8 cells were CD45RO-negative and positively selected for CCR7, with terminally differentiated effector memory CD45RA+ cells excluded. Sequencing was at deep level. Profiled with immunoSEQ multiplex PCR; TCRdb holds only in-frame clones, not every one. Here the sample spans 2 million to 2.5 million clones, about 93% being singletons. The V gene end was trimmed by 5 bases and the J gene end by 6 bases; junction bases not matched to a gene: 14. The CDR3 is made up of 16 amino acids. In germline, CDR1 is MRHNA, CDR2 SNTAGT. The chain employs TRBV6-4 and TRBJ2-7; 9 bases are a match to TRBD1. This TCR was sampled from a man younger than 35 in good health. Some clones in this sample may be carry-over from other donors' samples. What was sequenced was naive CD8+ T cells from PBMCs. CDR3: CASSPRPGQGKIEQYF. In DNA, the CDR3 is TGTGCCAGCAGTCCGCGGCCGGGACAGGGCAAGATCGAGCAGTACTTC.